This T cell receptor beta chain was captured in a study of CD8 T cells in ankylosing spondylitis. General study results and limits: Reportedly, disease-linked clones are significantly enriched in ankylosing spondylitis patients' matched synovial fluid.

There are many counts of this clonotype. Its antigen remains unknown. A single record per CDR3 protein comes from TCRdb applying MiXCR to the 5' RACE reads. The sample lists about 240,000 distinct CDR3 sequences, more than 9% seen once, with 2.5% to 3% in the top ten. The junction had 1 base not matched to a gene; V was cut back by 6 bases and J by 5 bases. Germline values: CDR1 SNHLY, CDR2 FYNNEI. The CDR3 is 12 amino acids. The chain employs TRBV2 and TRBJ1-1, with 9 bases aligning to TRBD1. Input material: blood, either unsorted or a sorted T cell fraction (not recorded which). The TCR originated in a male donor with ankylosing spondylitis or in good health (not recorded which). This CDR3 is CASRQGATEAFF. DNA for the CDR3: TGTGCCAGCAGACAGGGGGCTACTGAAGCTTTCTTT.